This TCR beta chain was identified during a study of blood T cell repertoires in COVID-19 (dated by TCRdb to 2018 to 2021). Turning to the overall study: Samples from collaborators originated in the United States, Italy and Spain and spanned both the acute and convalescent phases of COVID-19. A freely available public database, intended as a resource for researchers studying the immune response to SARS-CoV-2, is where the repertoires were released. Sample metadata almost always included a de-identified subject ID, COVID-19 status, age in years and sex. Subjects who had been exposed to COVID-19, were actively infected with it, or had recovered from it provided the deeply sampled blood TCRbeta repertoires that made up the dataset. Where available, HLA class I and class II types were obtained from metadata supplied by the sample provider rather than from assay-based typing. Samples were obtained from the ongoing ImmuneRACE study (first 160 participants) and from about 1,300 subjects provided by 6 global collaborators. The prospective study material was composed of cDNA or gDNA derived from T cells, B-cell-depleted T cells, or PBMCs.

In regard to this clone: Its recognized antigen is unknown. Base qualities are not at hand, and no much larger clone is one base apart.

General findings and caveats noted by the study authors: The quantity of clinical and demographic metadata differed by source and by participant and was supplied without curation.

The immunoSEQ Assay, a bias-controlled multiplex PCR, was used to amplify TCRbeta CDR3 regions from genomic DNA. Per the original workflow: The number of nucleated cells in each sample was estimated by amplification of reference gene primers within the assay. Sequence reads were collapsed and filtered to measure the absolute abundance of every unique TCRbeta CDR3 rearrangement. For each sample, productive Simpson clonality was calculated by taking the square root of Simpson's diversity index across productive rearrangements. In TCRdb, the immuneACCESS table is reduced to in-frame sequences with V and J assigned. These tables do not hold every clone; where another copy was compared, an unresolved V gene accounts for under half, and the others remain unexplained. V and J calls and clone size follow that table, whereas D and trimming were derived from the DNA. The sample yields about 480,000 clones; roughly nine tenths were counted once. The ten top clones hold around 0.9% of the sample.

One collaborating source in Seattle enrolled patients during active infection and followed them longitudinally through the course of disease. Collaborating institutions collected whole blood in K2EDTA tubes following their own protocols. For TCRbeta analysis, collaborator samples were shipped as frozen whole blood, as isolated PBMCs, or as DNA extracted from either sample type. From the cysteine through the phenylalanine, the CDR3 covers 15 amino acids. Only the CDR3 part of the read is kept: 45 bases, read in frame from the first base. The trim is 2 bases for V and 1 base for J, with a gap of 9 bases between the germline ends. From the germline V gene, CDR1 is SGDLS and CDR2 is YYNGEE.

This sequence was found in a man aged 18-30 years with COVID-19, enrolled during active disease. The V gene is TRBV9 and the J gene is TRBJ2-2; possibly the D gene is TRBD2, per 6 matching bases. The sequenced sample was peripheral blood. The CDR3 protein is CASSVLRENTGELFF. The DNA sequence is TGTGCCAGCAGCGTGTTGCGGGAGAACACCGGGGAGCTGTTTTTT.